This entry concerns a single TCR beta chain. Trimming pared 4 bases from V and 4 bases from J, leaving 23 bases between. The CDR3 length is 16 residues. Germline CDR1 SQVTM, CDR2 ANQGSEA. TCRdb's copy holds only in-frame clones and misses some; the assay was immunoSEQ multiplex PCR. The sample yields some 80,000 clones, about 97% seen once. These data are taken from a study of technical replicates of blood from several donors. The sequence was obtained from a human donor in good health. The chain uses TRBV29-1 and TRBJ2-7, with D possibly TRBD1 on 6 matching bases. Input material: T cells isolated from PBMCs. The DNA for the CDR3 is TGCAGCGTTGTTCTTTCGTTTCAGAACAGGGAGTACGAGCAGTACTTC. Amino acid sequence: CSVVLSFQNREYEQYF.